The rows below give T cell receptor beta chains drawn from one sample of a study of identical twins. TCRdb called the 5' RACE reads again in MiXCR, with one record for every CDR3 protein. The sample records under 250,000 distinct CDR3 sequences, 6.5% to 8.5% being singletons. Another study also made use of these data, one on yellow fever vaccine responses in identical twins.

Specimen: memory (CD45RO+) T cells sorted from blood. These receptors originate from a woman in her late teens or twenties in good health. Both conserved end residues are part of each CDR3. A D gene is named only where the DNA matches it firmly. Only part of the rows carry a size: once, few, many, or a class if the clone is expanded.

d_call clone_size j_call v_call cdr3_nt cdr3_aa
NA few TRBJ1-2 TRBV20-1 TGCAGTGCCGGGGGGGGCTATGGCTACACCTTC CSAGGGYGYTF
NA NA TRBJ2-3 TRBV3-1 TGTGCCAGCAGCCAAACCTCCGCAGATACGCAGTATTTT CASSQTSADTQYF
TRBD2 few TRBJ2-5 TRBV5-1 TGCGCCAGCAGCTGGGCCGGGACTAGCGGCCAAGAGACCCAGTACTTC CASSWAGTSGQETQYF
TRBD2 NA TRBJ2-1 TRBV7-2 TGTGCCAGCAGCCGTAGCGGGAGGGGGGATGAGCAGTTCTTC CASSRSGRGDEQFF
NA many TRBJ2-2 TRBV6-5 TGTGCCAGCAGTTACTCGGACAGACCTCCCGGGGAGCTGTTTTTT CASSYSDRPPGELFF
NA many TRBJ1-2 TRBV20-1 TGCAGTGCTAGACTTCCCGCCATGACCGGGTACACCTTC CSARLPAMTGYTF
TRBD1 many TRBJ2-7 TRBV4-3 TGCGCCAGCAGCCATGGGGACAGTTACGAGCAGTACTTC CASSHGDSYEQYF
TRBD1 NA TRBJ2-7 TRBV5-1 TGCGCCAGCCGAATGGGAGGACCGGGACAGGGGGCTAACGAGCAGTACTTC CASRMGGPGQGANEQYF
NA many TRBJ2-3 TRBV29-1 TGCAGCGTAAGGGAGGGCACAGATACGCAGTATTTT CSVREGTDTQYF
NA NA TRBJ1-3 TRBV4-1 TGCGCCAGCAGCCAAGGCCCCCCGGGACAATCTGGAAACACCATATATTTT CASSQGPPGQSGNTIYF
NA few TRBJ2-7 TRBV28 TGTGCCAGCAGTTTATACGGACAGACCTACGAGCAGTACTTC CASSLYGQTYEQYF
TRBD2 few TRBJ2-3 TRBV2 TGTGCCAGCATCAGAGCGGGGAGCACAGATACGCAGTATTTT CASIRAGSTDTQYF